This T cell receptor beta chain was obtained from a study of T cells after posttransplantation cyclophosphamide. Study-level results: Recipient CMV seropositivity and CMV reactivation strongly tracked TRB clonality. Tissue-infiltrating T cells from skin or gut overlapped little with blood T cells. Later post-transplant blood repertoires were often dominated by donor CD8+ memory clones.

Details on this clone: Antigen unknown.

This related bone marrow graft donor gave peripheral blood on the day of marrow donation. Repertoires were generated with immunoSEQ multiplex PCR, while TCRdb's copy carries only in-frame clones and drops some. The sample carries tens of thousands of clones, 92% recorded once. The clonotype originates from a woman between 50 and 59 years old in good health and a related stem cell transplant donor. Input material: PBMCs.

The DNA for the CDR3 is TGTGCCAGCAGCTTAGAGGGACAAACCTTC. Amino acids: CASSLEGQTF. The V and J genes are TRBV7-9 and TRBJ1-2; maybe TRBD1 (6 bases). This CDR3 is 10 amino acids long. The germline V gene encodes CDR1 SEHNR and CDR2 FQNEAQ (reference sequence). V shed 1 base and J shed 14 bases, with 8 bases lying between them. The whole variable domain, filled in from reference TRBV7-9 and TRBJ1-2, reads DTGVSQNPRHKITKRGQNVTFRCDPISEHNRLYWYRQTLGQGPEFLTYFQNEAQLEKSRLLSDRFSAERPKGSFSTLEIQRTEQGDSAMYLCASSLEGQTFGSGTRLTVV.